This TCR beta chain came from a study of cytomegalovirus exposure and HLA in healthy donors (dated by TCRdb to about 2017). Regarding the study in general: According to an earlier analysis of 587 of the donors, some 180 million T cells yielded roughly 110 million unique TCR beta sequences and 276 Gb of sequence data. Approximately 300 gigabases of sequencing data and 70 million to 95 million unique TCR sequences made up an early release that covered several hundred HLA-typed donors. Of the roughly 400 genotyped donors, approximately 83% fell in the genetic ancestry cluster associated with self-reported Caucasian donors. The study was designed to test whether signatures of past pathogen exposure could be identified by cataloging public T cell receptors. The T cell repertoires of some 700 subjects were profiled by immunosequencing and related to cytomegalovirus serostatus. Besides the first cohort of roughly 640 subjects, a separate validation cohort made up of 120 different subjects was used. To predict cytomegalovirus infection status, the study combined high-throughput TCR immunosequencing, statistical association of individual TCRs with disease status, and machine learning. To study patterns of TCR occurrence, a later analysis re-analyzed previously published TCR beta repertoires from around 700 donors and added high-resolution HLA genotyping. In the later analysis, no new phenotypic data were used to find candidate immune exposures; instead, reliance was placed on TCR beta sequences and their occurrence across donors. In an earlier analysis of 500 to 650 of the donors, high-throughput TCR beta sequencing was used to judge whether each TCR beta V gene segment behaved as functional or pseudogenic. Donor age, sex, ethnicity and CMV serostatus were compiled alongside the repertoire data. In a later genetic analysis, genome-wide SNP genotypes for about three fifths of the roughly 670 donors were used, and that subset was treated as a discovery cohort. Every discovery cohort repertoire had been produced on one sequencing platform. Class I and class II HLA loci were covered by the typing at four-digit resolution. Typing coverage varied by locus: roughly 629-630 donors for A, B, C, DRB1 and DQB1; under 550 for DQA1; nearly 610 for DPA1; fewer than 480 for DPB1. Roughly five DR-DQ haplotypes were treated as single units for association and clustering because of strong linkage in the cohort. Among around 400 genotyped donors of the cohort, an average of about 220,000 unique TCR beta nucleotide sequences was sequenced per donor, of which 15% to 20% were non-productive.

Concerning this clone itself: The antigen it binds to is not known. No per-base quality is available; no much larger clone lies one base away.

The library was made by the immunoSEQ multiplex PCR assay. The multiplex PCR relied on a mix of 60 forward primers for TCR Vbeta segments and 13 reverse primers for TCR Jbeta segments. A multiplex PCR assay on genomic DNA amplified the CDR3 region of rearranged TCR beta genes. Amplified TCR beta libraries were sequenced as 87-base-pair reads on the Illumina HiSeq System. As for the original processing: Across the roughly 700 repertoires, a later analysis counted 78 million or so unique TCR beta chains, about 10 million of which were shared by at least two donors. Raw reads were error-corrected and collapsed into unique sequences by a nearest-neighbor algorithm in which closely related sequences were merged to remove PCR and sequencing errors. V, D and J gene segments were assigned by aligning CDR3 sequences to IMGT reference sequences. For a sequence to be retained, at least a six-nucleotide match to both a V gene segment and a J gene segment was required. Rearrangements were classified as productive when the CDR3 lacked stop codons and remained in frame with V and J, and all other rearrangements were classified as non-productive. CDR3 was defined by IMGT convention, running from the second conserved V-encoded cysteine to the conserved J-encoded phenylalanine. In an earlier analysis of approximately 590 of the donors, sequences lacking an unambiguous match to a single V gene segment were excluded. In an earlier analysis of 587 of the donors, a V segment was called functional when productive rearrangements were above 56.7%, and segregating when the standard deviation between donors exceeded 5%. To diagnose cytomegalovirus status from the catalog of TCR beta chain sequences, a statistical classification framework was built. In a later analysis, TCR nucleotide sequences were compared against IMGT/GENE-DB human TR gene sequences so that V and J genes could be assigned. In a later analysis, CDR3 sequences and most-parsimonious VDJ recombination scenarios were assigned using the TCRdist pipeline. In a later analysis, each TCR beta chain was defined by its CDR3 amino acid sequence together with its V-gene family, and reads lacking a unique V-gene family were excluded. In a later analysis, nearly 600 highly shared, low-generation-probability nucleotide sequences were removed to address suspected cross-contamination and a sequencing artifact. For each public chain, a later analysis derived a clonal expansion index from normalized ranks of inferred template counts within each repertoire. A later analysis computed generation probabilities with a VDJ recombination model fitted to out-of-frame rearrangements, and checked the results against IGoR. In a later analysis, TCR-TCR, TCR-HLA and TCR-CMV co-occurrence was scored with hypergeometric tests, and a repertoire-size bias correction was applied to TCR pairs. To estimate false discovery rates, a later analysis permuted the HLA or CMV assignments 20 times. In a later analysis, co-occurring TCRs were grouped using DBSCAN, with TCRdist sequence similarity added in when clustering inside HLA-allele-positive subsets. Repertoires with fewer than 30,000 or more than 120,000 public chains, plus five repertoires with anomalous nucleotide sharing, were excluded from co-occurrence clustering. The clones in this table, taken by TCRdb from immuneACCESS, are in-frame only. Not every clone is retained; where verified, under half of the shortfall comes from an unresolved V gene, and the cause of the rest is unknown. D and trimming were read from the DNA, whereas the V and J calls and clone size are those reported in that table. For this sample there are roughly 190,000 clones; around 81% appear just once. The ten largest clonotypes hold approximately 2% of the sample.

The germline V end is reduced by 0 bases and the J end by 7 bases; junction bases left unmatched: 4. The germline V gene gives CDR1 as SGDLS and CDR2 as YYNGEE. The CDR3, cysteine through phenylalanine, is 15 amino acids long. The CDR3 DNA has 45 bases and is translated from base 1. The investigation overall reported the following: In vitro tests confirmed that a few of the cytomegalovirus-associated TCR beta chains recognize cytomegalovirus antigens. The classifier was reported to diagnose cytomegalovirus status with high specificity and sensitivity in both the original cohort and the validation cohort. Correlated functional status among segregating V segments might be attributable to linkage disequilibrium, but an unknown experimental factor could not be ruled out. Because some donors lacked HLA typing at each locus, the association tests relied only on the typed subset. The cohort was sequenced for TCR beta chains only, and without alpha or paired-chain data the features that could be detected were limited. In a later analysis, HLA-associated TCR beta chains were found to be more clonally expanded and to have lower generation probabilities than equally common non-associated chains. It was suggested by the authors that the approach could potentially be generalized to other disease states and immunological phenotypes. In a later analysis, the rate of TCR association differed among HLA loci, with DRB1 alleles having the most associated TCRs and HLA-C alleles having the fewest. The only immune exposure information available for the cohort was CMV serostatus. The study gave a list of about 160 TCR beta chains associated with cytomegalovirus. A further reported finding was that TCR beta sequences accurately predicted the HLA-A and HLA-B alleles for most subjects in the first cohort. The 87-base-pair reads could not distinguish some IMGT-functional V segments, including TRBV6-2 and TRBV6-3, so those segments were excluded. An association between a missense DCLRE1C variant and V-gene and J-gene trimming of TCR beta chains was found in a later genetic analysis and replicated in an independent cohort. Most TCR sequences were observed very rarely across donors, whereas some public TCRs were present in many individuals. Presence/absence analyses assumed roughly uniform sequencing depth across donors, an assumption that may not hold. At a false discovery rate of 0.05, a later analysis linked some 18,000 TCR beta sequences to specific HLA alleles. Because counts were too low, 15 or so rarely observed V segments, including chromosome 9 orphons, were excluded from the earlier analysis of 587 of the donors. In a later genetic analysis, fewer N-insertions in productive TCRs were reported among donors in an Asian-associated ancestry cluster than the 666-donor mean. A group of highly shared sequence variants was considered likely to be a technical artifact of the sequencing pipeline. In an earlier analysis of some 540 of the donors, most TCR beta V segments appeared in productive rearrangements about 87% or about 30% of the time, broadly matching IMGT annotations. A later analysis reported that several top co-occurrence clusters appeared linked to parvovirus B19, influenza, CMV and Epstein-Barr virus. A later analysis found that most CMV-associated TCR beta chains appeared HLA-restricted, with HLA associations seemingly driven largely by CMV exposure. When HLA alleles, especially DR and DQ, strongly co-occurred, TCR associations were difficult to assign to individual alleles.

The cohort consisted of 670 or so healthy bone marrow donors. All cohort members were sampled while nominally healthy, although unrecorded immune exposures were likely present. The donor was CMV seropositive and belonged to the group of over 250 seropositive cohort members. A peripheral blood sample was collected from each donor, and TCR beta sequencing was performed on peripheral blood mononuclear cells. The Qiagen DNeasy Blood Extraction Kit was used to extract genomic DNA from the blood cell samples. The sequencing sample was made of PBMCs. Recombination connected TRBV9 to TRBJ1-2, with TRBD1 identical over 12 junction bases. The receptor's source is a woman under 40 in good health and CMV-seropositive. The CDR3 protein: CASSVAGTGGGGYTF. The DNA sequence follows: TGTGCCAGCAGCGTAGCTGGGACAGGGGGCGGTGGCTACACCTTC.